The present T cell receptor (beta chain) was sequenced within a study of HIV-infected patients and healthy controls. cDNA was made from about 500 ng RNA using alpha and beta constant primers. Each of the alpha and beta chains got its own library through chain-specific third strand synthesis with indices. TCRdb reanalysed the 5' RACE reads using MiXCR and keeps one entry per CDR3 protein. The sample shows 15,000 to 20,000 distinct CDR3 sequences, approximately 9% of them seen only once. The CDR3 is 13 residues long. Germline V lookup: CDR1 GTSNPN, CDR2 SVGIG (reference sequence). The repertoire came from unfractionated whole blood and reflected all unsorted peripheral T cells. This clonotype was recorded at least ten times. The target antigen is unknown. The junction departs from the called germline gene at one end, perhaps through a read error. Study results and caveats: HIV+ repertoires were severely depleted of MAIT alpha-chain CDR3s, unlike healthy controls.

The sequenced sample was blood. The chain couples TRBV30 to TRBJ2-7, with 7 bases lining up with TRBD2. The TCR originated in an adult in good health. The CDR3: CAWSTPWDYGQYF. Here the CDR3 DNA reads TGTGCCTGGAGTACCCCCTGGGACTACGGGCAGTACTTC.